This paragraph covers one TCR beta chain sequence. Its recognized antigen is unknown. At one of its ends the junction is not consistent with the germline gene, which may arise from a read error. Sequences WSHSY (CDR1) and SAAADI (CDR2) are obtained from the germline V gene. There are 15 amino acids in the CDR3, from cysteine to phenylalanine inclusive. The sequence is cut down to CDR3 DNA, 45 bases in frame from base 1. The data originate from a study of CD8+ T cells in alopecia areata (dated by TCRdb to the late 2010s). Background on the whole study: Treated patients were enrolled in an open-label pilot trial of oral tofacitinib, 5 to 10 mg twice daily, for moderate-to-severe alopecia areata. Tofacitinib was administered for 6 to 18 months, and 6 months of follow-up off drug were then conducted to assess delayed response and recurrence. Disease severity in treated patients was measured with the SALT score, which quantifies the percentage of affected scalp surface area. In both human patients and the C3H/HeJ mouse model, the study applied high-throughput TCRbeta sequencing to look at T cell clonal expansion in alopecia areata. Human TCRbeta sequencing covered scalp tissue and sorted CD4+ and CD8+ peripheral blood T cells from patchy and totalis/universalis alopecia areata patients and healthy controls. Biopsies were taken from tofacitinib-treated patients at baseline and at 4 and 24 weeks of treatment, and a later scalp biopsy was taken in several of the tofacitinib-treated patients. Scalp clonality was compared across normal scalp (n=4), patchy alopecia areata scalp (n=8), and alopecia totalis/universalis scalp (n=8). The RNA source kit depended on sample type: the PAXgene miRNA kit for fixed scalp, the miRNeasy kit for PBMCs, and the RNeasy kit for mouse skin. Amplification of TCRbeta CDR3 regions was done by immunoSEQ multiplex PCR using 35 Vbeta forward primers and 13 Jbeta reverse primers. The research as a whole found: The treated cohort was small, with a single nonresponder, so links between baseline CD8+ expansion and response need larger studies. Tofacitinib significantly decreased scalp clonality and the number of expanded CD8+ clones among the top 100 scalp clones. Shared TCR sequences between patients were less evident than in mice, which may be partly attributable to HLA diversity in the patient population. Resident alphabeta T cells in normal human skin are also sequenced, complicating scalp TCR repertoire analysis, unlike mouse skin dominated by gammadelta T cells. Compared with normal scalp, lesional scalp had higher clonality and more expanded CD8+ clones, particularly in alopecia totalis/universalis, a pattern that suggests antigenic drive. During tofacitinib treatment, many expanded lesional clones remained in scalp and blood, and this persistence may partly explain relapse after treatment is stopped.

Library preparation was by the immunoSEQ multiplex PCR assay. To provide template for TCR sequencing, every sample had RNA extracted and reverse transcribed into cDNA. First-strand cDNA was synthesized with SuperScript III using a 2:1 mix of oligo-dT and random hexamers. Amplification bias was assessed with a synthetic immune receptor repertoire, and residual bias was removed computationally. In the authors' own workflow: After raw reads were preprocessed to remove errors, the CDR3 was defined following IMGT conventions as running from the conserved cysteine to phenylalanine. Clonality was computed by normalizing Shannon entropy by log2 of the number of productive unique TCRs and subtracting the result from 1. Whether scalp clones were CD4 or CD8 was inferred by matching scalp TCRbeta sequences against CD4 and CD8 repertoires sorted from blood. Imported from immuneACCESS, the table was reduced by TCRdb to in-frame sequences with V and J called. These copies leave out some clones; in studies compared against another copy, an unresolved V gene accounts for under half, and the cause of the remainder is not known. V, J and clone size reflect that table, while D and trimming were determined from the DNA. The sample includes about 110,000 clones, with roughly 84% observed a single time. The ten most abundant clones make up less than 30% of the sample.

The sample's time point label, decoded: 24 weeks on oral tofacitinib. Per the publication, the treatment or condition label means: oral pan-JAK inhibitor, 5-10 mg twice daily. From alopecia areata patients, peripheral blood was collected along with lesional scalp punch biopsies. PBMCs were isolated by density centrifugation and stained for CD3, CD4 and CD8, and CD4+ and CD8+ T cells were sorted on a FACSAria. The sample was CD8+ T cells sorted from blood, taken at week 24, from a patient treated with tofacitinib. The chain links TRBV10-2 with TRBJ1-5, and TRBD1 matches 12 of the central bases. The receptor was isolated from a human donor with alopecia areata. The CDR3 protein: CASSPGQGAWQPQHF. The sequenced DNA: TGCGCCAGCAGCCCGGGACAGGGGGCATGGCAGCCCCAGCATTTC.